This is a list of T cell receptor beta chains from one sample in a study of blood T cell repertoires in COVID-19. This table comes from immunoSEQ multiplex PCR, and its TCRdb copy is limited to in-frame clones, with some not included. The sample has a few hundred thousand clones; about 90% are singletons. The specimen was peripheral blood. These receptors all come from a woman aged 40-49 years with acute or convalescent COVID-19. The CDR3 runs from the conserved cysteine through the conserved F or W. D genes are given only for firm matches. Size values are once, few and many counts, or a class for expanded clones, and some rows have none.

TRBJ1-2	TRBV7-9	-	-	TGTGCCAGCAGCCAGTTGTATGGCTACACCTTC	CASSQLYGYTF
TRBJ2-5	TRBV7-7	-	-	TGTGCCAGCAGCTTAGATTTACCCCCGGGAGAGACCCAGTACTTC	CASSLDLPPGETQYF
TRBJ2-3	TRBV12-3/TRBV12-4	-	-	TGTGCCAGCAGTTTCTTGAGCACAGATACGCAGTATTTT	CASSFLSTDTQYF
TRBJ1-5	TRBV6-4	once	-	TGTGCCAGCAGCAACAGGGCGGTGGCCCAGCATTTT	CASSNRAVAQHF
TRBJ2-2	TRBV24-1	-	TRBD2	TGTGCCACCAGTGAGGGACTAGCCTCAGCCGGGGAGCTGTTTTTT	CATSEGLASAGELFF
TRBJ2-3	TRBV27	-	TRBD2	TGTGCCAGCAGTACCCGGGGGGTCTTCACAGATACGCAGTATTTT	CASSTRGVFTDTQYF
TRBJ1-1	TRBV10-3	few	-	TGTGCCACGGCATGGAGGGCGAACACTGAAGCTTTCTTT	CATAWRANTEAFF
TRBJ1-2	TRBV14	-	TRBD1	TGTGCCAGCAGCCAAGCAGCCATAATTACGGGACAGGGACGGGCTGGCTACACCTTC	CASSQAAIITGQGRAGYTF
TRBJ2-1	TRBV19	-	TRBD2	TGTGCCAGTAGTATTTCGGGGGGGGCCTTCAATGAGCAGTTCTTC	CASSISGGAFNEQFF
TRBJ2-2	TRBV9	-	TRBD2	TGTGCCAGCAGCGGAGGCGGGACTAGCGGTTACACCGGGGAGCTGTTTTTT	CASSGGGTSGYTGELFF
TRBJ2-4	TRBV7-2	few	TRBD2	TGTGCCAGCAGCTTAGCGGTTGGCGGGGGGGCCGCCAAAAACATTCAGTACTTC	CASSLAVGGGAAKNIQYF
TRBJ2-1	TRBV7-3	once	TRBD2	TGTGCCAGCAGCTCAGTGGCTAGCGGGGGGGCCACCTACAATGAGCAGTTCTTC	CASSSVASGGATYNEQFF
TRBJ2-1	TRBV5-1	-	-	TGCGCCAGCAGCTTGGAGGGGGGGTTGTTTGAGGAGCAGTTCTTC	CASSLEGGLFEEQFF
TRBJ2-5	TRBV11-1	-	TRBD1	TGTGCCAGCAGCGCTCGGACAGGGGGCGCCGAGACCCAGTACTTC	CASSARTGGAETQYF
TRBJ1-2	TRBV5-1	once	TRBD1	TGCGCCAGCACCTTGGGACAGGGCTATGGCTACACCTTC	CASTLGQGYGYTF
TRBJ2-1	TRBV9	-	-	TGTGCCAGCAGCGGACAGGTCTCCTACAATGAGCAGTTCTTC	CASSGQVSYNEQFF
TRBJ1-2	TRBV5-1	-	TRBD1	TGCGCCAGCAGCGAGACAGGGTTTGGCTACACCTTC	CASSETGFGYTF
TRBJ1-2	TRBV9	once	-	TGTGCCAGCAGCGTAGAGTCGGTCTATGGCTACACCTTC	CASSVESVYGYTF
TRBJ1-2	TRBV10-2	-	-	TGCGCCAGCAGTGAGCGAGACTATGGCTACACCTTC	CASSERDYGYTF
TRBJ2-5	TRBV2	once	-	TGTGCCAGCAGTGATACGGGAGCAAAGGCAGAGACCCAGTACTTC	CASSDTGAKAETQYF
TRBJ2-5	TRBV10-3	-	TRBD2	TGTGCCATCAAGGGAGGGACTAGCGGAGGAGAGACCCAGTACTTC	CAIKGGTSGGETQYF
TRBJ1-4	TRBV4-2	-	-	TGTGCCAGCAGCCAAGGTACCGCGACTAATGAAAAACTGTTTTTT	CASSQGTATNEKLFF
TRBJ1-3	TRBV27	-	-	TGTGCCAGCAGTTTAATAGGGGGCTCTGGAAACACCATATATTTT	CASSLIGGSGNTIYF
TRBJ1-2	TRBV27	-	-	TGTGCCAGCAGTTCACGGACAGCCTACTATGGCTACACCTTC	CASSSRTAYYGYTF
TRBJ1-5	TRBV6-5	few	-	TGTGCCAGCAGTTACGGGCAGCACCCCAATCAGCCCCAGCATTTT	CASSYGQHPNQPQHF
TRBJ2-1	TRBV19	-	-	TGTGCCAGTAGTTGGCTTGCTGAGCAGTTCTTC	CASSWLAEQFF
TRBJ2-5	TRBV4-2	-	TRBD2	TGTGCCAGCTCCAATAGCGGGGGCGGGGAGACCCAGTACTTC	CASSNSGGGETQYF
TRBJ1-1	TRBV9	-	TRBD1	TGTGCCAGCAGCGGGGACAGGGAGGCTGAAGCTTTCTTT	CASSGDREAEAFF
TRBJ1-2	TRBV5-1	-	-	TGCGCCAGCGGAACGGGTACAGGGCTAGTCGGCTACACCTTC	CASGTGTGLVGYTF
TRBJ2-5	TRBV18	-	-	TGTGCCAGCTCACCACCGGCCGTCACGCGGGAGACCCAGTACTTC	CASSPPAVTRETQYF
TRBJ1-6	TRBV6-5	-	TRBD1	TGTGCCAGCAGACTGGACAGGCAAAATTCACCCCTCCACTTT	CASRLDRQNSPLHF
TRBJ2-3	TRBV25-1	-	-	TGTGCCAGCAGTGATCCTCGTACAGATACGCAGTATTTT	CASSDPRTDTQYF
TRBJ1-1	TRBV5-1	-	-	TGCGCCAGCAGCTTGAGGGGGGGCGGTGAAGCTTTCTTT	CASSLRGGGEAFF
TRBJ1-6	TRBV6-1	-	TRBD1	TGTGCCAGCAGTGAAGCGCACAGGGGTTCACCCCTCCACTTT	CASSEAHRGSPLHF
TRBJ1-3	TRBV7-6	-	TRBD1	TGTGCCAGCAGCTTAAACTACAGGGGAAGCGCTGGAAACACCATATATTTT	CASSLNYRGSAGNTIYF
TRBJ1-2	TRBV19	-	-	TGTGCCAGTAGTCCCGGGGACTACTATGGCTACACCTTC	CASSPGDYYGYTF
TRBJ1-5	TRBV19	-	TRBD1	TGTGCCAGTAGTCTCGATATCCCGGGACAGGGAATTCAGCCCCAGCATTTT	CASSLDIPGQGIQPQHF
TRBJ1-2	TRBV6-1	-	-	TGTGCCAGCAGTGAGAACTCTTTCGGGGGCTATGGCTACACCTTC	CASSENSFGGYGYTF
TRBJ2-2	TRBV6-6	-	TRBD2	TGTGCCAGCAGTTTGATTGCGGGGGAGTCTACCGGGGAGCTGTTTTTT	CASSLIAGESTGELFF
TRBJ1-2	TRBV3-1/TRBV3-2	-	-	TGTGCCAGCAGCCCTTTGGCAGGGTGGGGCTACACCTTC	CASSPLAGWGYTF
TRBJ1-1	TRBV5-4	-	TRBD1	TGTGCCAGCAGCTTGGGGCCCTTTACAGGGGGCACTGAAGCTTTCTTT	CASSLGPFTGGTEAFF
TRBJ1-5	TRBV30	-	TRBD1	TGTGCCTGGTCCGGGACAGGGGGCAATCAGCCCCAGCATTTT	CAWSGTGGNQPQHF